This is a list of T cell receptor beta chains from one sample in a study of cytomegalovirus exposure and HLA in healthy donors. Clones were read by immunoSEQ multiplex PCR, and TCRdb kept only the in-frame ones, dropping some. The table has 100,000 or so clones, around 82% seen once. The sample consisted of PBMCs. These TCRs come from a man aged 18 to 35 in good health and CMV-seronegative. Each CDR3 is given with its conserved first and last residue. The D gene is left open where the match is weak. A row's size may be missing; if present it is once, few, many or a size class.

v_call: TRBV19
clone_size: few
d_call: TRBD1
j_call: TRBJ1-6
cdr3_aa: CASSPRDRAVAGSPLHF
cdr3_nt: TGTGCCAGTAGTCCAAGGGACAGGGCAGTCGCGGGTTCACCCCTCCACTTT

v_call: TRBV7-2
clone_size: .
d_call: .
j_call: TRBJ2-7
cdr3_aa: CASSLNSLEQYF
cdr3_nt: TGTGCCAGCAGCTTAAACAGCCTCGAGCAGTACTTC

v_call: TRBV27
clone_size: .
d_call: TRBD1
j_call: TRBJ1-1
cdr3_aa: CASRLQGTENTEAFF
cdr3_nt: TGTGCCAGCAGACTTCAGGGGACAGAGAACACTGAAGCTTTCTTT

v_call: TRBV5-5
clone_size: .
d_call: TRBD2
j_call: TRBJ2-3
cdr3_aa: CASSLVLAGGELSTDTQYF
cdr3_nt: TGTGCCAGCAGCTTGGTACTAGCGGGGGGCGAACTAAGCACAGATACGCAGTATTTT

v_call: TRBV10-3
clone_size: .
d_call: TRBD1
j_call: TRBJ1-2
cdr3_aa: CAISGDRGRFGYTF
cdr3_nt: TGTGCCATCAGTGGGGACAGGGGGCGCTTTGGCTACACCTTC

v_call: TRBV7-9
clone_size: .
d_call: .
j_call: TRBJ2-7
cdr3_aa: CSSSLEWGRQDSDEQYF
cdr3_nt: TGTTCCAGCAGCTTAGAGTGGGGGAGGCAGGATTCGGACGAGCAGTACTTC

v_call: TRBV19
clone_size: .
d_call: .
j_call: TRBJ2-2
cdr3_aa: CASSIWGVGELFF
cdr3_nt: TGTGCCAGTAGTATATGGGGAGTCGGGGAGCTGTTTTTT

v_call: TRBV19
clone_size: .
d_call: TRBD2
j_call: TRBJ2-6
cdr3_aa: CASSALAVNSGANVLTF
cdr3_nt: TGTGCCAGTAGCGCACTAGCGGTTAACTCTGGGGCCAACGTCCTGACTTTC

v_call: TRBV5-6
clone_size: .
d_call: .
j_call: TRBJ1-6
cdr3_aa: CASSPNRVSPLHF
cdr3_nt: TGTGCCAGCAGCCCGAACAGGGTCTCACCCCTCCACTTT

v_call: TRBV10-3
clone_size: few
d_call: TRBD1
j_call: TRBJ1-2
cdr3_aa: CAISPGTGGGANYGYTF
cdr3_nt: TGTGCCATCAGCCCCGGGACAGGCGGAGGGGCTAACTATGGCTACACCTTC

v_call: TRBV30
clone_size: once
d_call: .
j_call: TRBJ2-2
cdr3_aa: CASPPSGNTGELFF
cdr3_nt: TGTGCCTCCCCCCCGAGCGGGAACACCGGGGAGCTGTTTTTT

v_call: TRBV19
clone_size: .
d_call: .
j_call: TRBJ1-1
cdr3_aa: CASTHYTPRSAEAFF
cdr3_nt: TGTGCCAGTACCCACTACACTCCCCGGAGCGCTGAAGCTTTCTTT

v_call: TRBV2
clone_size: .
d_call: TRBD1
j_call: TRBJ2-1
cdr3_aa: CASILTGVGEQFF
cdr3_nt: TGTGCCAGCATTTTGACAGGGGTGGGTGAGCAGTTCTTC

v_call: TRBV19
clone_size: .
d_call: .
j_call: TRBJ1-5
cdr3_aa: CASSILSNRQPQHF
cdr3_nt: TGTGCCAGTAGTATTTTGTCAAATCGGCAGCCCCAGCATTTT

v_call: TRBV5-4
clone_size: few
d_call: TRBD2
j_call: TRBJ2-7
cdr3_aa: CASSLAGGDEQYF
cdr3_nt: TGTGCCAGCAGCTTGGCTGGGGGGGACGAGCAGTACTTC

v_call: TRBV11-2
clone_size: once
d_call: .
j_call: TRBJ2-7
cdr3_aa: CASSLGPGAYEQYF
cdr3_nt: TGTGCCAGCAGCTTAGGGCCGGGAGCTTACGAGCAGTACTTC

v_call: TRBV19
clone_size: .
d_call: .
j_call: TRBJ2-5
cdr3_aa: CASSGGNGFFGETQYF
cdr3_nt: TGTGCCAGTAGTGGGGGGAACGGCTTCTTCGGGGAGACCCAGTACTTC

v_call: TRBV5-5
clone_size: .
d_call: .
j_call: TRBJ2-3
cdr3_aa: CASSRATAGAETQYF
cdr3_nt: TGTGCCAGCAGCCGTGCAACGGCAGGGGCTGAGACGCAGTATTTT

v_call: TRBV28
clone_size: .
d_call: .
j_call: TRBJ1-2
cdr3_aa: CASSLGRGGYGYTF
cdr3_nt: TGTGCCAGCAGTTTGGGGAGGGGCGGGTATGGCTACACCTTC

v_call: TRBV27
clone_size: .
d_call: .
j_call: TRBJ1-4
cdr3_aa: CASSLTGKEKLFF
cdr3_nt: TGTGCCAGCAGTTTAACAGGGAAGGAAAAACTGTTTTTT

v_call: TRBV27
clone_size: .
d_call: .
j_call: TRBJ1-2
cdr3_aa: CASSFARGQHYGYTF
cdr3_nt: TGTGCCAGCAGTTTCGCTCGAGGGCAGCATTATGGCTACACCTTC

v_call: TRBV9
clone_size: .
d_call: TRBD1
j_call: TRBJ2-5
cdr3_aa: CASSVNRGQETQYF
cdr3_nt: TGTGCCAGCAGCGTAAACAGGGGTCAAGAGACCCAGTACTTC

v_call: TRBV7-6
clone_size: .
d_call: TRBD1
j_call: TRBJ1-1
cdr3_aa: CASSVVGQANTEAFF
cdr3_nt: TGTGCCAGCAGCGTTGTGGGACAGGCAAACACTGAAGCTTTCTTT

v_call: TRBV18
clone_size: .
d_call: TRBD1
j_call: TRBJ2-2
cdr3_aa: CASSPRQGADTGELFF
cdr3_nt: TGTGCCAGCTCACCACGGCAGGGGGCAGACACCGGGGAGCTGTTTTTT

v_call: TRBV5-5
clone_size: .
d_call: TRBD2
j_call: TRBJ2-1
cdr3_aa: CASSFKGLAVYNEQFF
cdr3_nt: TGTGCCAGCAGCTTTAAGGGACTAGCGGTTTACAATGAGCAGTTCTTC

v_call: TRBV7-2
clone_size: .
d_call: TRBD1
j_call: TRBJ2-5
cdr3_aa: CASSPGQGMEQYF
cdr3_nt: TGTGCCAGCAGCCCTGGACAGGGAATGGAGCAGTACTTC

v_call: TRBV6-6
clone_size: .
d_call: .
j_call: TRBJ1-1
cdr3_aa: CASSRHQVDTEAFF
cdr3_nt: TGTGCCAGCAGTCGACACCAGGTAGACACTGAAGCTTTCTTT

v_call: TRBV11-2
clone_size: .
d_call: .
j_call: TRBJ1-6
cdr3_aa: CASSFENSPLHF
cdr3_nt: TGTGCCAGCAGCTTTGAGAATTCACCCCTCCACTTT

v_call: TRBV5-1
clone_size: .
d_call: TRBD1
j_call: TRBJ2-7
cdr3_aa: CASLPTPGQTYEQYF
cdr3_nt: TGCGCCAGCCTCCCTACTCCGGGACAGACCTACGAGCAGTACTTC

v_call: TRBV9
clone_size: .
d_call: .
j_call: TRBJ2-7
cdr3_aa: CASSATGGTHEQYF
cdr3_nt: TGTGCCAGCAGCGCCACGGGGGGCACCCACGAGCAGTACTTC

v_call: TRBV13
clone_size: .
d_call: TRBD1
j_call: TRBJ2-7
cdr3_aa: CASSFPGQGANDEQYF
cdr3_nt: TGTGCCAGCAGCTTCCCGGGACAGGGGGCAAACGACGAGCAGTACTTC

v_call: TRBV5-6
clone_size: .
d_call: .
j_call: TRBJ2-3
cdr3_aa: CASRRSADTQYF
cdr3_nt: TGTGCCAGCAGACGTAGTGCGGATACGCAGTATTTT

v_call: TRBV9
clone_size: few
d_call: .
j_call: TRBJ1-1
cdr3_aa: CASSAETNTEAFF
cdr3_nt: TGTGCCAGCAGCGCGGAGACGAACACTGAAGCTTTCTTT

v_call: TRBV6-5
clone_size: .
d_call: .
j_call: TRBJ1-3
cdr3_aa: CASSFRDPGGNTIYF
cdr3_nt: TGTGCCAGCAGTTTCCGGGATCCGGGTGGAAACACCATATATTTT

v_call: TRBV10-3
clone_size: few
d_call: .
j_call: TRBJ1-2
cdr3_aa: CAISSRDTYGYTF
cdr3_nt: TGTGCCATCAGTTCCCGGGACACCTATGGCTACACCTTC

v_call: TRBV7-8
clone_size: .
d_call: .
j_call: TRBJ1-3
cdr3_aa: CASSLEEHGYSGNTIYF
cdr3_nt: TGTGCCAGCAGCTTAGAGGAACACGGGTACTCTGGAAACACCATATATTTT

v_call: TRBV7-6
clone_size: once
d_call: TRBD1
j_call: TRBJ1-5
cdr3_aa: CASSLSQGEVSSNQPQHF
cdr3_nt: TGTGCCAGCAGCTTATCACAGGGGGAGGTTAGTAGCAATCAGCCCCAGCATTTT

v_call: TRBV28
clone_size: .
d_call: .
j_call: TRBJ1-5
cdr3_aa: CASSLWQSNQPQHF
cdr3_nt: TGTGCCAGCAGTTTATGGCAGAGCAATCAGCCCCAGCATTTT

v_call: TRBV19
clone_size: .
d_call: TRBD2
j_call: TRBJ2-7
cdr3_aa: CASSIKTGGRYTYEQYF
cdr3_nt: TGTGCCAGTAGTATTAAGACGGGGGGGCGGTATACCTACGAGCAGTACTTC

v_call: TRBV7-9
clone_size: .
d_call: .
j_call: TRBJ2-2
cdr3_aa: CASSPQGTGELFF
cdr3_nt: TGTGCCAGCAGCCCACAGGGTACCGGGGAGCTGTTTTTT